What follows are 8 T cell receptor beta chains derived from one specimen sequenced in a study of beta chain features in type 1 diabetes. The sequenced template was cDNA made from the entire isolated RNA. This table comes from immunoSEQ multiplex PCR, and its TCRdb copy is limited to in-frame clones, with some not included. The table records 900,000 or so clones, 15% to 20% of them present only once. Sequencing was performed on naive CD4+ T cells from blood. These receptors were collected from a woman between 18 and 30 years old in good health.

This clone was recorded once. The V call is TRBV11-1, the J call TRBJ2-5; D possibly matches TRBD1 or TRBD2 (5 bases each). Germline CDR1 is SGHAT and CDR2 is FQDESV (reference sequence). The CDR3 loop spans 15 amino acids. Deletions cut 5 bases from V and 3 bases from J, with 16 bases between. This CDR3 is CASSTEKGREETQYF. The CDR3 region has the DNA TGTGCCAGCAGCACAGAGAAGGGGCGGGAAGAGACCCAGTACTTC.

This clone was seen a few times. CDR3 nucleotide sequence: TGTGCCAGCAGCCAAGTCGCCATAGCGGGAGATGGCGTATGGTATTTT. This gives the protein CASSQVAIAGDGVWYF. This chain uses TRBV4-2 with TRBJ2-3, with 9 bases matching TRBD2. V was clipped by 1 base and J by 14 bases; unmatched bases: 16. CDR1 and CDR2 from the germline V gene are LGHNA and YNFKEQ. CDR3 length: 16 residues.

The rearrangement joins TRBV6-5 to TRBJ2-1; the D is unclear. V gave up 0 bases and J gave up 5 bases, with 14 bases separating them. The germline gives CDR1 MNHEY, CDR2 SVGAGI. This CDR3 is 16 amino acids long. The CDR3 DNA follows: TGTGCCAGCAGTTACTCGGCGACTGCCTATAACAATGAGCAGTTCTTC. This codes for CASSYSATAYNNEQFF.

Concerning this clone: The sample carries other DNA sequences with the same CDR3. The gene calls are TRBV18 and TRBJ2-1; TRBD2 aligns across 11 bases. The trim removed 2 bases at V and 0 bases at J, leaving 0 bases unmatched. Germline assignment: CDR1 KGHSH and CDR2 LQKENI. This CDR3 has 16 residues. CDR3: CASSPTSGSSYNEQFF. As DNA, the CDR3 is TGTGCCAGCTCACCAACTAGCGGGAGCTCCTACAATGAGCAGTTCTTC. Filled out from reference TRBV18 and TRBJ2-1, the complete variable domain reads NAGVMQNPRHLVRRRGQEARLRCSPMKGHSHVYWYRQLPEEGLKFMVYLQKENIIDESGMPKERFSAEFPKEGPSILRIQQVVRGDSAAYFCASSPTSGSSYNEQFFGPGTRLTVL.

In this sample, this clone turned up a few times. V usage is TRBV5-1 and J usage is TRBJ2-5; 13 bases match TRBD2. Trimming took 7 bases from V and 4 from J; bases not matched to a gene: 4. The CDR3 has 14 residues. Germline CDR1 is SGHRS and CDR2 is YFSETQ. The CDR3 sequence is CASFRTSGRETQYF. As DNA, the CDR3 is TGCGCCAGCTTCAGGACTAGCGGGAGAGAGACCCAGTACTTC.

This chain connects TRBV9 to TRBJ2-7; 8 bases are a match to TRBD2. CDR3 length: 16 amino acids. V was clipped by 0 bases and J by 0 bases; unmatched bases: 5. The germline V gene encodes CDR1 SGDLS and CDR2 YYNGEE. The CDR3 protein is CASSVDPAGDSYEQYF. CDR3 nucleotide sequence: TGTGCCAGCAGCGTAGATCCAGCGGGAGACTCCTACGAGCAGTACTTC.

The chain couples TRBV7-9 to TRBJ2-5, with TRBD1 matching over 7 bases. CDR1 and CDR2 from the germline V gene are SEHNR and FQNEAQ (reference sequence). The J segment lost 4 bases and the V segment lost 5 bases, leaving 10 bases of the junction unmatched. The CDR3 covers 15 residues. CDR3 sequence (DNA): TGTGCCAGCAGCGGCCGGGACAGCGTATCAGAGACCCAGTACTTC. Translated: CASSGRDSVSETQYF.

This clone has more than one count but fewer than ten. The rearrangement links TRBV29-1 to TRBJ2-6; 9 nucleotides align to TRBD2. J lost 2 bases, V lost 4 bases, and 3 bases had no gene match. The CDR3 is made up of 15 amino acids. Per the germline V gene, CDR1 is SQVTM and CDR2 is ANQGSEA. The DNA of the CDR3 is TGCAGCGTTGGCGGGGGGGCAGCTGGGGCCAACGTCCTGACTTTC. Protein: CSVGGGAAGANVLTF.